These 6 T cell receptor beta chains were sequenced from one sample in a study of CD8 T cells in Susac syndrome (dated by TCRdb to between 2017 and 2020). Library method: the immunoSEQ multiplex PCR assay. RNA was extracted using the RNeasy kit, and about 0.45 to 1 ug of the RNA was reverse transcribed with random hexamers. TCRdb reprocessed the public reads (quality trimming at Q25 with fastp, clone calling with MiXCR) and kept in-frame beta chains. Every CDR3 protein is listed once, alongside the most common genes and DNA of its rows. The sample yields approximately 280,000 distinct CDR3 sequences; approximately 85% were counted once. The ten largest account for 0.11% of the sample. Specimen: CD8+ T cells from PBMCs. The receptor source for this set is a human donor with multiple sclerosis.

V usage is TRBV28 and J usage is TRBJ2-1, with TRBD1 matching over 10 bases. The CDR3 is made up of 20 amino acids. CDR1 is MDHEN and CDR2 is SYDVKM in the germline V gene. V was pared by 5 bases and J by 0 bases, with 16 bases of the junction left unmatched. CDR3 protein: CASSPDTGTGVVISYNEQFF. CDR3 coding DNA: TGTGCCAGCAGTCCCGACACCGGGACAGGGGTTGTCATCTCCTACAATGAGCAGTTCTTC.

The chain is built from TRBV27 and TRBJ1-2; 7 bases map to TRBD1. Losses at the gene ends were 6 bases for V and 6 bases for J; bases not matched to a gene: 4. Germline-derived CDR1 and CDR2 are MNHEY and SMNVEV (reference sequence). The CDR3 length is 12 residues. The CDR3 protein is CASRGGGHGYTF. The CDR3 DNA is TGTGCCAGCAGAGGGGGCGGTCATGGCTACACCTTC.

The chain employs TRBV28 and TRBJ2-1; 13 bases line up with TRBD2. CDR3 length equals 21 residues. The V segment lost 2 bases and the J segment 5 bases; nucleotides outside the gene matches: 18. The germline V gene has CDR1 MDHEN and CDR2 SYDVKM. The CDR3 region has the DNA TGTGCCAGCAGTTTACCGGGGACTAGCGGGACACCTGGGGTCTTGAACAATGAGCAGTTCTTC. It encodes CASSLPGTSGTPGVLNNEQFF.

This CDR3 is CASSLPGISTPYEQYF. CDR3 nucleotides: TGTGCCAGCAGCCTACCAGGGATTTCCACTCCCTACGAGCAGTACTTC. V usage is TRBV14 and J usage is TRBJ2-7; D might be TRBD1 (5 bases). This CDR3 contains 16 residues. CDR1 and CDR2 from the germline V gene are SGHDN and FVKESK. V lost 4 bases and J lost 2, with 18 bases in between.

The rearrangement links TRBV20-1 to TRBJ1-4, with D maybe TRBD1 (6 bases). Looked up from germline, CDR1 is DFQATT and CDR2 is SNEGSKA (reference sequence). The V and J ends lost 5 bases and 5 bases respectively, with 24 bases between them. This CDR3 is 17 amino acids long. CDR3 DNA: TGCAGTGCTGTGCCGGGCTTTAGGGGGGAGGAGAATGAAAAACTGTTTTTT. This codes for CSAVPGFRGEENEKLFF.

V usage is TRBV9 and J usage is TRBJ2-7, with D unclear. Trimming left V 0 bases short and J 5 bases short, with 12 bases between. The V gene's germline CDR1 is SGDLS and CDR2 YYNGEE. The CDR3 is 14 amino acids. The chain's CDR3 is CASSVGTSRNEQYF. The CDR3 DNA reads TGTGCCAGCAGCGTAGGGACCTCAAGGAACGAGCAGTACTTC.